This T cell receptor (beta chain) was recorded in a study of cytomegalovirus exposure and HLA in healthy donors. The PCR had 60 Vbeta and 13 Jbeta primers. Assay: immunoSEQ multiplex PCR; the TCRdb copy retains only in-frame clones and omits some. This table holds about 160,000 clones, over 60% found once. A few counts support this clone. The receptor's source is a female donor in good health and CMV-seronegative. Sequencing was performed on PBMCs.

CDR3 loop: CASSLLSAGANVLTF. The CDR3 nucleotides read TGTGCCAGCAGCCTCTTGAGCGCCGGGGCCAACGTCCTGACTTTC. The chain is built from TRBV16 and TRBJ2-6; no definite D call. The V gene's germline CDR1 is KGHSY and CDR2 FQNENV. V lost 4 bases, J lost 4 bases, and 11 bases lay in between. The CDR3 runs to 15 residues.